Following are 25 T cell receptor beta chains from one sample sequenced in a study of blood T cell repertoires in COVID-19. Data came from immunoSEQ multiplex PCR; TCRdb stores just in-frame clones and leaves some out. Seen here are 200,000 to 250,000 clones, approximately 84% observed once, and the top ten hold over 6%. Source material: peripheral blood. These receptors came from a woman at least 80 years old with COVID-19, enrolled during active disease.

CDR3 region: CSARTSGSSGELFF. In DNA, the CDR3 is TGCAGCGCTCGGACTAGCGGGAGCTCCGGGGAGCTGTTTTTT. The chain combines TRBV29-1 with TRBJ2-2, with 13 bases that match TRBD2. CDR3 length: 14 residues. Germline V CDR1 and CDR2: SQVTM, ANQGSEA. J gave up 6 bases and V 7 bases, and 5 bases lay outside the gene matches.

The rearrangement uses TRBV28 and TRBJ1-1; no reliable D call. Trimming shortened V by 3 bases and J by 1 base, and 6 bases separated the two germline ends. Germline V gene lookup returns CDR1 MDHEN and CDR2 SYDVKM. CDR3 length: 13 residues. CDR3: CASSFRRNTEAFF. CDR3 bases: TGTGCCAGCAGTTTTAGGAGGAACACTGAAGCTTTCTTT. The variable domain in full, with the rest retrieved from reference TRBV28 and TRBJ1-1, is DVKVTQSSRYLVKRTGEKVFLECVQDMDHENMFWYRQDPGLGLRLIYFSYDVKMKEKGDIPEGYSVSREKKERFSLILESASTNQTSMYLCASSFRRNTEAFFGQGTRLTVV.

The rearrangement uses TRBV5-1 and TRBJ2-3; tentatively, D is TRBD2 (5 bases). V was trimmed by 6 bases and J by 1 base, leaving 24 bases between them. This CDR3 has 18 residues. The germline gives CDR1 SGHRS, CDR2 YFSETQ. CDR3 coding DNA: TGCGCCAGCAAGGACTTCAGCGGACTCGGGCAGGGCACAGATACGCAGTATTTT. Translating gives CASKDFSGLGQGTDTQYF.

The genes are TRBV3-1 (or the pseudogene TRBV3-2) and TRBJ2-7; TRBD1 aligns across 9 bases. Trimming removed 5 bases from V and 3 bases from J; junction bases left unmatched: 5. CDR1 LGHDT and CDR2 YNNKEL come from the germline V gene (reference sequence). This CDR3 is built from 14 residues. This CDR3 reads CASSSGQGYYEQYF. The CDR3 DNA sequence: TGTGCCAGCAGCTCAGGACAGGGGTACTACGAGCAGTACTTC.

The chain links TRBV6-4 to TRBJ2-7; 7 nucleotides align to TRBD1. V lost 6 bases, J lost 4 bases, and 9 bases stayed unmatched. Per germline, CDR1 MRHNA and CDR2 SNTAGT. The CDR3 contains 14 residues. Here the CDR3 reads CASSPTGYSYEQYF. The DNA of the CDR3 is TGTGCCAGCAGCCCGACAGGGTACTCGTACGAGCAGTACTTC.

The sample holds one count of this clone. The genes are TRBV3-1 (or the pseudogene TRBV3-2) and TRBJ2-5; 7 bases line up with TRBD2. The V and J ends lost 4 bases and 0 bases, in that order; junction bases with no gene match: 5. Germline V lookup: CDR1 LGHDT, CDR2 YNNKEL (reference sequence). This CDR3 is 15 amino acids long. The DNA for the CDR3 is TGTGCCAGCAGCCTCGCCGGGGGGTACCAAGAGACCCAGTACTTC. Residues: CASSLAGGYQETQYF.

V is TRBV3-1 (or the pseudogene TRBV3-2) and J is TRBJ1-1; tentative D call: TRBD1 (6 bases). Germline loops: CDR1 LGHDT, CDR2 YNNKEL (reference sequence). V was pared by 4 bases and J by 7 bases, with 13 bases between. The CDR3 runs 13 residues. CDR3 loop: CASSRRTEIEAFF. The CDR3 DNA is TGTGCCAGCAGCCGCCGGACAGAGATTGAAGCTTTCTTT.

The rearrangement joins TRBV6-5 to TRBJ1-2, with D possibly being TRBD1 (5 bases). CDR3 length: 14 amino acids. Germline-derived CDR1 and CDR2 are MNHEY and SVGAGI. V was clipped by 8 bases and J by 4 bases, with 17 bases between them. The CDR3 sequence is CASRSLGGGYGYTF. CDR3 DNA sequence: TGTGCCAGCCGCTCATTGGGGGGAGGCTATGGCTACACCTTC.

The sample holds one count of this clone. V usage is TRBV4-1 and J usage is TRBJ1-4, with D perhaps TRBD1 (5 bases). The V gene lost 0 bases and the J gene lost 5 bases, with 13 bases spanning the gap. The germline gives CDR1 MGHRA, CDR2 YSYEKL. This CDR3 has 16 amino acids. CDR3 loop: CASSQDIQGWNEKLFF. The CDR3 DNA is TGCGCCAGCAGCCAAGATATTCAGGGTTGGAATGAAAAACTGTTTTTT.

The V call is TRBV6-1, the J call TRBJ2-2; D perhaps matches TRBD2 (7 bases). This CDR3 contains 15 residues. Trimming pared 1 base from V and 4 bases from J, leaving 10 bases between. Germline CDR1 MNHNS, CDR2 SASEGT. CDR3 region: CASSEGGGATGELFF. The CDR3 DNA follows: TGTGCCAGCAGTGAAGGTGGGGGGGCCACCGGGGAGCTGTTTTTT.

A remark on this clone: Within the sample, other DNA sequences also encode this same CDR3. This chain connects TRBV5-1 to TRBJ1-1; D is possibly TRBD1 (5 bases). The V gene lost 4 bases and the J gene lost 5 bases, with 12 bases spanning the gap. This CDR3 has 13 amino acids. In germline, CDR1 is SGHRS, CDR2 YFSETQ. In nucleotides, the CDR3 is TGCGCCAGCAGCACCCAGGGAGGAACTGAAGCTTTCTTT. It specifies CASSTQGGTEAFF.

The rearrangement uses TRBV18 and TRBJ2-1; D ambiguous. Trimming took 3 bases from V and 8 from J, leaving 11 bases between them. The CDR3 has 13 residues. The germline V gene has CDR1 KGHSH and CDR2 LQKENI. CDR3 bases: TGTGCCAGCTCACCGTCACGGAGTCATGAGCAGTTCTTC. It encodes CASSPSRSHEQFF.

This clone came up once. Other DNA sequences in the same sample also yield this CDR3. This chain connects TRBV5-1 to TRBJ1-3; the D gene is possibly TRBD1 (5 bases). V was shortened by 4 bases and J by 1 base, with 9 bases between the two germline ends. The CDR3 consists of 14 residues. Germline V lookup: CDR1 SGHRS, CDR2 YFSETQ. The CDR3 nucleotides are TGCGCCAGCAGCGGGGGGGTTTCTGGAAACACCATATATTTT. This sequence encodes CASSGGVSGNTIYF.

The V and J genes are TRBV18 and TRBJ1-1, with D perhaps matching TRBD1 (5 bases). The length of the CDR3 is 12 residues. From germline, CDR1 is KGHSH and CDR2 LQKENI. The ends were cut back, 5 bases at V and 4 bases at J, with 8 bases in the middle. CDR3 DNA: TGTGCCAGCTCAACAGGTGGCACTGAAGCTTTCTTT. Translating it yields CASSTGGTEAFF.

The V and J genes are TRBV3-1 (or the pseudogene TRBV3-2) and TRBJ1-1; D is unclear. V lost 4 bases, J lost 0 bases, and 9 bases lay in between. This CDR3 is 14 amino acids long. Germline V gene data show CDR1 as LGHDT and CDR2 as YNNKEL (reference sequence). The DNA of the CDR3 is TGTGCCAGCAGCCGAGACGGAGTGAACACTGAAGCTTTCTTT. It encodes CASSRDGVNTEAFF.

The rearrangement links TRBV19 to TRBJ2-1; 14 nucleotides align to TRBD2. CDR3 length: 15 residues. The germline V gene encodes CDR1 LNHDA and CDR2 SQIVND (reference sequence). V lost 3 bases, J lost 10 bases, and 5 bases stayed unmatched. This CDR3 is CASSMGLAGDREQFF. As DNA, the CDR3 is TGTGCCAGTAGTATGGGACTAGCGGGGGACCGGGAGCAGTTCTTC.

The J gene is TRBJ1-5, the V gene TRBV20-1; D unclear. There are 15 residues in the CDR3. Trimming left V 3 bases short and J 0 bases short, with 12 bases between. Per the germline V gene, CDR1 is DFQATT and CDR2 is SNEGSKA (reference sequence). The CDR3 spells CSASQAEYSNQPQHF. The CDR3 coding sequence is TGCAGTGCTAGTCAGGCAGAGTATAGCAATCAGCCCCAGCATTTT.

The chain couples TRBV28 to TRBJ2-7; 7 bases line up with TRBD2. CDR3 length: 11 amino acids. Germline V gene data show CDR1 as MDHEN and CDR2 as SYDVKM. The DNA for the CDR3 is TGTGCTGCGGGAGCGGGCTACGAGCAGTACTTC. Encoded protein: CAAGAGYEQYF.

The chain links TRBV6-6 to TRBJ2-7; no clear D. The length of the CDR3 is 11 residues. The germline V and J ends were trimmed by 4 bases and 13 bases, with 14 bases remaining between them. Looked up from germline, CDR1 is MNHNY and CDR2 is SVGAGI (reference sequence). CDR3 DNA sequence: TGTGCCAGCAGTTCTGCGCAGGTACCCTACTTC. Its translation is CASSSAQVPYF.

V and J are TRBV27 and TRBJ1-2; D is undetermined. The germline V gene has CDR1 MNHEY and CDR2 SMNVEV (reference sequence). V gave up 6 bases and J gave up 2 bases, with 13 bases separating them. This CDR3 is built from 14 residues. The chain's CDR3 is CASRPWEGNYGYTF. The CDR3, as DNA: TGTGCCAGCAGACCATGGGAGGGCAACTATGGCTACACCTTC.

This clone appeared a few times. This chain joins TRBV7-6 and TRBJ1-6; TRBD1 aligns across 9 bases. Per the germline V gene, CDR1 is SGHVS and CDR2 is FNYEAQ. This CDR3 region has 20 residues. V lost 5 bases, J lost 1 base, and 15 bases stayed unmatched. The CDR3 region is CASSLDGTGSLRSYNSPLHF. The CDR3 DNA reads TGTGCCAGCAGCCTTGACGGGACAGGGAGTTTACGGTCCTATAATTCACCCCTCCACTTT. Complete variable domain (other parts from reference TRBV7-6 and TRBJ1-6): GAGVSQSPRYKVTKRGQDVALRCDPISGHVSLYWYRQALGQGPEFLTYFNYEAQQDKSGLPNDRFSAERPEGSISTLTIQRTEQRDSAMYRCASSLDGTGSLRSYNSPLHFGNGTRLTVT.

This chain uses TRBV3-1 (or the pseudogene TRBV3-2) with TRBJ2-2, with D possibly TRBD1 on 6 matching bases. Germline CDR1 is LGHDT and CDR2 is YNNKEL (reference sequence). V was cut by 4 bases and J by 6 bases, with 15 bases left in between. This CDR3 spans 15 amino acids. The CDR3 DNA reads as TGTGCCAGCAGCCCTTCGTGGGGGCGCGCCGGGGAGCTGTTTTTT. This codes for CASSPSWGRAGELFF.

The CDR3 loop is CASSVEVGTEAFF. DNA of the CDR3: TGTGCCAGCAGCGTCGAGGTAGGCACTGAAGCTTTCTTT. The chain couples TRBV7-9 to TRBJ1-1; D ambiguous. Germline CDR1 and CDR2: SEHNR and FQNEAQ (reference sequence). Deletions cut 5 bases from V and 4 bases from J, with 11 bases between. This CDR3 has 13 amino acids.

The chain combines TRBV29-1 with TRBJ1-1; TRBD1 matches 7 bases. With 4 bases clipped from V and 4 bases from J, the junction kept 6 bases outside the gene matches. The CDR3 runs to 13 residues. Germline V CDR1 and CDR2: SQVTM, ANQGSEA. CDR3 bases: TGCAGCGTTGCGGAGGGGGCGCGCACTGAAGCTTTCTTT. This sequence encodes CSVAEGARTEAFF.

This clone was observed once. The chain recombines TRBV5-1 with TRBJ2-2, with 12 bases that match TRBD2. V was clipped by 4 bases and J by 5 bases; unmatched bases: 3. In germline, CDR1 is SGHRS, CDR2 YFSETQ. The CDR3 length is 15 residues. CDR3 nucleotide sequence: TGCGCCAGCAGCGTCGGGACTAGCGGGACCGGGGAGCTGTTTTTT. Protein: CASSVGTSGTGELFF. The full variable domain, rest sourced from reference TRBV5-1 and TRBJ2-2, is KAGVTQTPRYLIKTRGQQVTLSCSPISGHRSVSWYQQTPGQGLQFLFEYFSETQRNKGNFPGRFSGRQFSNSRSEMNVSTLELGDSALYLCASSVGTSGTGELFFGEGSRLTVL.